The T cell receptor beta chain described here comes from a study of identical twins (dated by TCRdb to between 2015 and 2016). Looking at the study overall: To test whether fetal clonotypes persist, the study used deep sequencing on TCR alpha and beta repertoires from monozygotic twins, unrelated adults of various ages, and cord blood. To rule out contamination, the twin experiments were replicated at different times with different library preparation protocols. What the work shows at the level of the full study, not this receptor alone: Fewer insertions were carried by abundant cord blood beta clonotypes, a similar but weaker trend appeared in young adult naive repertoires, and no such trend appeared in memory repertoires. In monozygotic twins, recombination models systematically underestimated out-of-frame TCR alpha sharing, but the models matched the sharing seen between unrelated individuals. In beta out-of-frame sequences, excess twin sharing was weaker, because having fewer shared sequences lowered the signal-to-noise ratio. Compared with coincidental sharing between unrelated individuals, an excess of low generation-probability sequences was observed among out-of-frame TCR alpha sequences shared between twins. Invariant T cells such as MAIT and iNKT could partly confound zero-insertion analyses, although diverse VJ usage argued against such confounding for most clonotypes. Conclusions relied on cross-sectional statistical analysis, since the same donors could not be followed over many years.

Only healthy Caucasian donors were included. Three pairs of female monozygotic twins, all aged about 18 to 30 years, were included in the twin cohort. Positive isolation kits from Invitrogen were used to isolate CD4+ and CD8+ T cell populations. Libraries came from 5' RACE. The sample was run on an Illumina HiSeq 2000. Template switching introduced a universal primer binding site; the final cDNA contained a unique molecular identifier, enabling accurate counting of TCR cDNA molecules. First-strand cDNA for TCR alpha and beta chains was synthesized from specific primers in the conserved constant-segment region. To control for contamination, each cDNA library was double barcoded with a SMART-Mk sample barcode plus Illumina barcodes. TruSeq adapter sequences, together with Illumina sample barcodes, were added in two successive PCR steps. The Illumina HiSeq platform was used with custom primers to sequence TCR alpha and beta cDNA libraries. The authors' pipeline ran thus. Unique molecular identifiers were extracted from raw reads with MiGEC, and CDR3 positions were determined with MiXCR. Recombination models were inferred per individual with the repgenHMM and IGoR tools using an EM algorithm. Shared clonotypes were analyzed with the tcR package in R, and sharing was normalized by the product of cloneset sizes. To study raw recombination free of thymic and clonal selection effects, out-of-frame nonproductive sequences were analyzed. The raw public data were reprocessed by TCRdb itself: fastp quality trimming at Q25, MiXCR clonotype calling, in-frame beta chains only. Identical CDR3 proteins give one entry, which carries the most common genes and DNA. The V and J calls follow TCRdb's processing rather than the paper's. This sample gives 400,000 to 550,000 distinct CDR3 sequences in total; roughly an eighth of them show up just once. Approximately 0.98% of the sample rests with the top ten.

Note on this clonotype: Its antigen target is currently unknown. No base-level quality is on record; no much larger clone is a single base apart.

These sequences were also reported in another study, on yellow fever vaccine responses in identical twins. The second paper further reports: According to the authors, the vaccine-induced T cell response in identical twins seemed to be partly convergent and partly specific to each individual. Focusing on identical twins, the study followed the T cell clones that responded to the vaccine, and did so with precision.

The receptor comes from a woman aged 18-30 years in good health. The sample was CD4+ T cells sorted from blood.

The DNA is as follows: TGCAGTGCTAGAATGTCAGATACGCAGTATTTT. Its protein is CSARMSDTQYF. The chain was built from TRBV20-1 and TRBJ2-3; the D segment cannot be called with confidence. The CDR3 has 11 amino acids, counting the end cysteine and phenylalanine. Left in the record is the CDR3 DNA by itself, 33 bases read in frame from the first base. The junction shows trimming of 2 bases on V and 4 bases on J, plus 4 bases between the germline ends. Via the germline V gene (reference sequence), CDR1 is DFQATT and CDR2 SNEGSKA.